What follows are 14 T cell receptor beta chains derived from one specimen sequenced in a study of CD8 T cells in Susac syndrome. After extraction with the RNeasy kit, roughly 0.45 to 1 ug of the RNA was reverse transcribed using random hexamers. TCRdb itself ran the immunoSEQ multiplex PCR reads through MiXCR, one entry per CDR3 protein. The sample contains 150,000 or so distinct CDR3 sequences, over 85% of which appear only once. The sequencing sample was made of CD4+ T cells from PBMCs. The receptors were sampled from a human donor in good health.

The chain carries TRBV5-6 and TRBJ1-2, with D unclear. V shed 2 bases and J shed 0 bases, with 5 bases lying between them. Germline assignment: CDR1 SGHDT and CDR2 YYEEEE. The length of the CDR3 is 13 residues. The CDR3 sequence is CASSFQANYGYTF. For the CDR3, the DNA is TGTGCCAGCAGCTTTCAGGCTAACTATGGCTACACCTTC.

The genes are TRBV4-1 and TRBJ2-2; perhaps TRBD2 as D (5 bases). Per germline, CDR1 MGHRA and CDR2 YSYEKL. The length of the CDR3 is 15 residues. V lost 2 bases to trimming and J lost 8 bases, with 15 bases between them. The DNA for the CDR3 is TGCGCCAGCAGCCAACCCCTAGCTGCCACAGGGGAGCTGTTTTTT. Translation gives CASSQPLAATGELFF.

This sequence joins TRBV6-5 and TRBJ2-2; 10 bases are shared with TRBD1. Losses at the gene ends were 0 bases for V and 2 bases for J; bases not matched to a gene: 3. The V gene's germline CDR1 is MNHEY and CDR2 SVGAGI. The CDR3 contains 17 residues. DNA of the CDR3: TGTGCCAGCAGTTACTCGGGGACAGGGGTCAACACCGGGGAGCTGTTTTTT. This gives the protein CASSYSGTGVNTGELFF.

J is TRBJ2-5 and V is TRBV12-3 or TRBV12-4, with 7 bases fitting TRBD1. The CDR3 is made up of 14 amino acids. Trimming cost V 6 bases and J 4 bases; bases outside gene matches: 8. DNA of the CDR3: TGTGCCAGCAGAATAAACAGGGGCGGAGAGACCCAGTACTTC. Translation: CASRINRGGETQYF.

The CDR3 loop reads CAWLRAGGRAKNIQYF. DNA for the CDR3: TGTGCCTGGTTGAGAGCCGGGGGTCGGGCCAAAAACATTCAGTACTTC. This chain links TRBV30 with TRBJ2-4; TRBD2 is a possible D gene (6 bases). Germline V gives CDR1 GTSNPN, CDR2 SVGIG (reference sequence). The length of the CDR3 is 16 residues. V was clipped by 5 bases and J by 1 base, with 18 bases between them.

The chain has TRBV20-1 and TRBJ2-3; 7 nucleotides agree with TRBD2. Germline trimming cut 2 bases from V and 1 base from J; bases unmatched to any gene: 0. The V gene's germline CDR1 is DFQATT and CDR2 SNEGSKA (reference sequence). The CDR3 is 13 amino acids. The DNA of the CDR3 is TGCAGTGCTAGACGGGGGGGCACAGATACGCAGTATTTT. This gives the protein CSARRGGTDTQYF.

The CDR3 region has the DNA TGCGCCAGCAGTCAATTTTGGGATACTGATGGGGACTCAACTAATGAAAAACTGTTTTTT. The encoded protein is CASSQFWDTDGDSTNEKLFF. The rearrangement joins TRBV23-1 to TRBJ1-4; maybe TRBD1 (5 bases). TRBV23-1 is an open reading frame whose function is uncertain. This CDR3 is built from 20 residues. The ends were cut back, 1 base at V and 0 bases at J, with 21 bases in the middle.

The rearrangement joins TRBV20-1 to TRBJ1-5; 7 nucleotides align to TRBD1. Trimming cost V 3 bases and J 0 bases; bases outside gene matches: 5. Germline CDR1 DFQATT, CDR2 SNEGSKA (reference sequence). This CDR3 is 15 amino acids long. CDR3 amino acids: CSARTGRDSNQPQHF. The CDR3 DNA follows: TGCAGTGCTAGGACAGGGCGAGATAGCAATCAGCCCCAGCATTTT.

This chain connects TRBV4-1 to TRBJ2-2; no definite D call. CDR3 length: 14 amino acids. Between the trimmed V and J ends, which lost 2 bases and 6 bases, there was a span of 10 bases. Germline CDR1 and CDR2: MGHRA and YSYEKL. The CDR3 DNA sequence: TGCGCCAGCAGCCAAACCGAGCAGTCCGGGGAGCTGTTTTTT. Amino acids: CASSQTEQSGELFF.

The chain combines TRBV3-1 with TRBJ1-5; D unclear. The CDR3 consists of 13 residues. The germline gives CDR1 LGHDT, CDR2 YNNKEL (reference sequence). The V gene lost 0 bases and the J gene lost 7 bases, with 7 bases spanning the gap. The CDR3 nucleotides are TGTGCCAGCAGCCAAGATATTGCCCAGCCCCAGCATTTT. It encodes CASSQDIAQPQHF.

The chain couples TRBV6-2 or TRBV6-3 to TRBJ2-1, with 7 positions matching TRBD2. The CDR3 length is 14 residues. The ends lost 6 bases at V and 5 bases at J; junction bases unmatched: 7. The germline gives CDR1 MNHEY, CDR2 SVGEGT. The CDR3 DNA reads as TGTGCCAGCAGCCACCGGGACTACAACAATGAGCAGTTCTTC. Protein: CASSHRDYNNEQFF.

The chain employs TRBV5-1 and TRBJ2-5, with a tentative D call TRBD2 (5 bases). V lost 0 bases and J lost 3, with 9 bases in between. Germline assignment: CDR1 SGHRS and CDR2 YFSETQ. CDR3 length equals 14 residues. This CDR3 is CASSLGGIKETQYF. CDR3 DNA: TGCGCCAGCAGCTTGGGAGGGATAAAAGAGACCCAGTACTTC. Together with reference TRBV5-1 and TRBJ2-5, the CDR3 gives the full variable domain: KAGVTQTPRYLIKTRGQQVTLSCSPISGHRSVSWYQQTPGQGLQFLFEYFSETQRNKGNFPGRFSGRQFSNSRSEMNVSTLELGDSALYLCASSLGGIKETQYFGPGTRLLVL.

The genes are TRBV5-1 and TRBJ1-2; TRBD1 agrees at 8 bases. Germline values: CDR1 SGHRS, CDR2 YFSETQ. The CDR3 loop spans 14 amino acids. V shed 5 bases and J 6 bases; nucleotides not matched to a gene: 9. Here the CDR3 reads CASSIGQGRHGYTF. Here the CDR3 DNA reads TGCGCCAGCAGTATTGGACAGGGACGCCATGGCTACACCTTC.

This clonotype was recorded many times. The junction departs from the called germline gene at one end, perhaps through a read error. This rearrangement joins TRBV5-1 to TRBJ2-5; no definite D call. The CDR3 covers 11 residues. The germline CDR1 and CDR2 sequences are SGHRS and YFSETQ. Written as DNA, the CDR3 is TGTGCCAGCAGCTTATCGGAGACCCAGTACTTC. Its translation is CASSLSETQYF. Complete variable domain (other parts from reference TRBV5-1 and TRBJ2-5): KAGVTQTPRYLIKTRGQQVTLSCSPISGHRSVSWYQQTPGQGLQFLFEYFSETQRNKGNFPGRFSGRQFSNSRSEMNVSTLELGDSALYLCASSLSETQYFGPGTRLLVL.